This is a list of T cell receptor beta chains from one sample in a study of CD8 T cells in ankylosing spondylitis. TCRdb redid the calling of the 5' RACE reads with MiXCR, one entry per CDR3 protein. The sample lists 30,000 to 35,000 distinct CDR3 sequences, 30% occurring once. Sequencing was carried out using synovial fluid, either unsorted or a sorted T cell fraction (not recorded which). These receptors all come from a male donor with ankylosing spondylitis. Each CDR3 is given with its conserved first and last residue. A D gene is named only where the DNA matches it firmly. Clone size is not always given. Where it is, it says once, few, many or a class for expanded clones.

d_call	v_call	clone_size	cdr3_length	j_call	cdr3_nt	cdr3_aa
.	TRBV10-2	.	11	TRBJ2-1	TGCGCCAGCAGTGAGTCCAATGAGCAGTTCTTC	CASSESNEQFF
TRBD2	TRBV11-2	few	17	TRBJ2-1	TGTGCCAGCAGCTTAGATGTTTCAGCGGGAGTGTCCAATGAGCAGTTCTTC	CASSLDVSAGVSNEQFF
.	TRBV5-1	.	12	TRBJ2-1	TGCGCCAGCAGCTTGGCCTGGGATGAGCAGTTCTTC	CASSLAWDEQFF
.	TRBV5-6	.	15	TRBJ2-5	TGTGCCAGCAGCAACACCGGGACACCCGGAGAGACCCAGTACTTC	CASSNTGTPGETQYF
.	TRBV20-1	.	16	TRBJ1-4	TGCAGTGCTAGAGATTCCAGGGCAGCAACTAATGAAAAACTGTTTTTT	CSARDSRAATNEKLFF
.	TRBV4-1	few	14	TRBJ1-1	TGCGCCAGCAGCCCACTCACTGGGAACACTGAAGCTTTCTTT	CASSPLTGNTEAFF
.	TRBV11-2	many	15	TRBJ2-5	TGTGCCAGCAGCTTAGTCCCCTCCCCGTCGGAGACCCAGTACTTC	CASSLVPSPSETQYF
.	TRBV27	few	15	TRBJ2-2	TGTGCCAGCAGTTATAAGGGGTCCCGCACCGGGGAGCTGTTTTTT	CASSYKGSRTGELFF
TRBD2	TRBV20-1	.	12	TRBJ2-1	TGCAGCCTGGGGGGGGTATCAGATGAGCAGTTCTTC	CSLGGVSDEQFF
.	TRBV7-9	.	16	TRBJ1-2	TGTGCCAGCAGCCCGACCCCATTCCAGGGCAACTATGGCTACACCTTC	CASSPTPFQGNYGYTF
TRBD1	TRBV20-1	.	16	TRBJ2-3	TGCAGTGCTAGGGGGGTTGAGACAGGGGACACAGATACGCAGTATTTT	CSARGVETGDTDTQYF
.	TRBV6-5	.	18	TRBJ2-1	TGTGCCAGCAGTTACTCCCCCTCGGGGAGTAATACCTACAATGAGCAGTTCTTC	CASSYSPSGSNTYNEQFF
TRBD2	TRBV5-4	.	17	TRBJ2-2	TGTGCCAGCAGCCCCCGGACTAGCGGGAGCGTCACCGGGGAGCTGTTTTTT	CASSPRTSGSVTGELFF
.	TRBV15	.	13	TRBJ2-1	TGTGCGCTCTTGGGGGGAATCGGCAATGAGCAGTTCTTC	CALLGGIGNEQFF
TRBD1	TRBV4-1	.	15	TRBJ2-2	TGCGCCAGCAGTACCGGGACAGGGGTTTCCGGGGAGCTGTTTTTT	CASSTGTGVSGELFF
.	TRBV7-2	once	16	TRBJ2-5	TGTGCCAGCAGCTTAGTATCGACTTCGTACCAAGAGACCCAGTACTTC	CASSLVSTSYQETQYF
TRBD2	TRBV5-4	few	16	TRBJ2-7	TGTGCCAGCAGCTTCCCCCAGAGCGGGAGCTCGTACGAGCAGTACTTC	CASSFPQSGSSYEQYF
.	TRBV7-9	few	13	TRBJ2-2	TGTGCCAGCAGCCCGCGGAACACCGGGGAGCTGTTTTTT	CASSPRNTGELFF
.	TRBV11-2	many	16	TRBJ2-2	TGTGCCAGCAGCTTAGTTGCAGTAACGAACACCGGGGAGCTGTTTTTT	CASSLVAVTNTGELFF
.	TRBV7-9	many	14	TRBJ2-2	TGTGCCAGCAGCGCAGAGGGGTGGTCCGGGGAGCTGTTTTTT	CASSAEGWSGELFF
TRBD2	TRBV29-1	few	15	TRBJ2-1	TGCAGCGTTTTCGATAGCGGGAGGGGCTACAATGAGCAGTTCTTC	CSVFDSGRGYNEQFF
.	TRBV11-2	many	15	TRBJ2-2	TGTGCCAGCAGCTTGCTCGGGGAGTACACCGGGGAGCTGTTTTTT	CASSLLGEYTGELFF
.	TRBV6-2/TRBV6-3	.	14	TRBJ2-1	TGTGCCAGCAGTTACTACAGGGCTTACAATGAGCAGTTCTTC	CASSYYRAYNEQFF
TRBD1	TRBV11-1	.	19	TRBJ2-2	TGTGCCAGCAGCTCGAAACAGGGGAGCCTCTTGGGGAACACCGGGGAGCTGTTTTTT	CASSSKQGSLLGNTGELFF
TRBD2	TRBV10-3	few	17	TRBJ2-2	TGTGCCTTCCGACCCTCGACTAGCGGGCCTTACACCGGGGAGCTGTTTTTT	CAFRPSTSGPYTGELFF
TRBD1	TRBV4-1	few	14	TRBJ2-5	TGCGCCAGCAGCCAAGTAGGACAGGAAGAGACCCAGTACTTC	CASSQVGQEETQYF
TRBD1	TRBV29-1	.	12	TRBJ1-2	TGCAGCGTTGGACAGGGAGCGGATGGCTACACCTTC	CSVGQGADGYTF
.	TRBV20-1	few	13	TRBJ1-1	TGCAGATTAGAAGGGCATTTGAACACTGAAGCTTTCTTT	CRLEGHLNTEAFF
TRBD2	TRBV2	few	16	TRBJ2-5	TGTGCCAGCAGTCCCCTAGCGGGAGATCCCCAAGAGACCCAGTACTTC	CASSPLAGDPQETQYF
.	TRBV12-3/TRBV12-4	few	12	TRBJ1-5	TGTGCCAGCACTCAGGGGATAAAGCCCCAGCATTTT	CASTQGIKPQHF